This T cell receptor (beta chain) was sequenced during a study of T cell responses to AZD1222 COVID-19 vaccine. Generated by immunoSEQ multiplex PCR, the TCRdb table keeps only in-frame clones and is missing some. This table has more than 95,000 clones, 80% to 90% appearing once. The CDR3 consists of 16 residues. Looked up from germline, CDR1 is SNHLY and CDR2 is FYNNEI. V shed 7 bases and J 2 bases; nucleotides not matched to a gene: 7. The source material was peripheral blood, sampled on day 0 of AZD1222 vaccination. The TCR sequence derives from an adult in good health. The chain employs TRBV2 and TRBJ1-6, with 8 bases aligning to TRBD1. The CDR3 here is CASTRQGPPYNSPLHF. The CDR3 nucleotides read TGTGCCAGCACAAGACAGGGGCCCCCCTATAATTCACCCCTCCACTTT.